This record concerns one TCR beta chain sequence. No antigen is known for it. The CDR3 is 13 residues long. The V and J ends lost 11 bases and 0 bases respectively, with 13 bases between them. Germline assignment: CDR1 SNHLY and CDR2 FYNNEI. Clones were read by immunoSEQ multiplex PCR, and TCRdb kept only the in-frame ones, dropping some. The sample lists 99,000 or so clones, about 93% occurring once. The sample originates from a study of T cell responses to AZD1222 COVID-19 vaccine. General study findings and limits: Rises in breadth and depth of Spike-specific TCRs came after two AZD1222 doses.

The source is an adult in good health. V and J are TRBV2 and TRBJ1-1; D is unresolved. Sequencing was performed on peripheral blood, taken on day 0 of AZD1222 vaccination. CDR3 region: CAAIGGVNTEAFF. Here the CDR3 DNA reads TGTGCCGCTATAGGCGGGGTGAACACTGAAGCTTTCTTT.